Presented here are 15 T cell receptor beta chains from one specimen sequenced in a study of response to subunit inactivated influenza vaccine. TCRdb re-derived calls from the RT-PCR reads in MiXCR, one entry per CDR3 protein. The sample consists of over 150,000 distinct CDR3 sequences, under 13% of them appearing once. This sample comprised non-naive T cells sorted from PBMCs, obtained roughly 45 days after vaccination. These receptors all stem from a man between 45 and 60 years old who received an inactivated influenza vaccine.

The chain links TRBV6-2 or TRBV6-3 to TRBJ1-6; 10 bases match TRBD1. This CDR3 contains 14 residues. The V gene end was trimmed by 6 bases and the J gene end by 9 bases; junction bases not matched to a gene: 5. Germline loops: CDR1 MNHEY, CDR2 SVGEGT. CDR3 nucleotides: TGTGCCAGCAGCTGGACAGGGGGTAGTTCACCCCTCCACTTT. Translating gives CASSWTGGSSPLHF.

In this sample, this clonotype turned up a few times. The genes are TRBV18 and TRBJ2-7; TRBD2 agrees at 10 bases. J gave up 4 bases and V 2 bases, and 5 bases lay outside the gene matches. Germline CDR1 is KGHSH and CDR2 is LQKENI. The CDR3 has 15 amino acids. Here the CDR3 reads CASSPSAGGPYEQYF. The CDR3 bases are TGTGCCAGCTCACCATCAGCGGGAGGGCCTTACGAGCAGTACTTC.

This clonotype was recorded at least ten times. The chain employs TRBV20-1 and TRBJ2-1; D may match TRBD1 or TRBD2 (5 bases each). Between the trimmed V and J ends, which lost 0 bases and 2 bases, there was a span of 14 bases. There are 16 residues in the CDR3. CDR1 is DFQATT, CDR2 SNEGSKA, per germline (reference sequence). CDR3: CSAREEGTTTYNEQFF. CDR3 DNA sequence: TGCAGTGCTAGAGAAGAGGGGACGACGACCTACAATGAGCAGTTCTTC.

This clonotype was seen a handful of times. V is TRBV27 and J is TRBJ1-4, with 11 positions matching TRBD1. The CDR3 spans 14 residues. The V and J ends lost 6 bases and 11 bases, in that order; junction bases with no gene match: 8. CDR1 and CDR2 from the germline V gene are MNHEY and SMNVEV (reference sequence). In DNA form, the CDR3 reads TGTGCCAGCAGGATACTACGGGACAGGGGGAAACTGTTTTTT. As protein: CASRILRDRGKLFF.

The V call is TRBV15, the J call TRBJ1-1; D gene unclear. CDR3 length equals 13 residues. V was clipped by 1 base and J by 3 bases, with 6 bases between them. Germline V lookup: CDR1 LNHNV, CDR2 YYDKDF (reference sequence). The CDR3 here is CATSRGTYTEAFF. CDR3 DNA: TGTGCCACCAGCAGAGGAACCTACACTGAAGCTTTCTTT.

This clonotype has more than one count but fewer than ten. The chain carries TRBV9 and TRBJ2-6; D unresolved. Trimming pared 4 bases from V and 3 bases from J, leaving 8 bases between. Per the germline V gene, CDR1 is SGDLS and CDR2 is YYNGEE. The CDR3 is 14 amino acids. The CDR3 reads CASSFELGANVLTF. The CDR3 nucleotides are TGTGCCAGCAGCTTCGAGCTTGGGGCCAACGTCCTGACTTTC.

To note about this clonotype: The germline gene is not matched at one end of the junction; a read error may be the cause. The rearrangement links TRBV6-1 to TRBJ1-5, with a tentative D call TRBD1 (6 bases). The germline V gene encodes CDR1 MNHNS and CDR2 SASEGT. This CDR3 contains 14 residues. In nucleotides, the CDR3 is TGTGCCAGCGGCCAGGGGTATAGCAATCATCCCCAGCATTTT. Protein sequence: CASGQGYSNHPQHF.

This clonotype was observed many times. This chain links TRBV12-3 or TRBV12-4 with TRBJ2-1; TRBD2 agrees at 9 bases. The CDR3 loop spans 15 amino acids. The junction had 9 bases not matched to a gene; V was cut back by 7 bases and J by 5 bases. CDR3 amino acids: CASTPRAGGNNEQFF. The CDR3 DNA sequence: TGTGCCAGCACCCCACGGGCGGGAGGGAACAATGAGCAGTTCTTC.

The DNA of the CDR3 is TGTGCCAGCAGCACGCGGGACCTCAGGTTGGGAGATACGCAGTATTTT. Its translation is CASSTRDLRLGDTQYF. The chain combines TRBV7-2 with TRBJ2-3; a weak D match, TRBD2 (6 bases). Germline V CDR1 and CDR2: SGHTA, FQGNSA. CDR3 length equals 16 residues. The V end was cut by 5 bases, the J end by 5 bases, with 20 bases between. The whole variable domain, remainder taken from reference TRBV7-2 and TRBJ2-3, is GAGVSQSPSNKVTEKGKDVELRCDPISGHTALYWYRQSLGQGLEFLIYFQGNSAPDKSGLPSDRFSAERTGGSVSTLTIQRTQQEDSAVYLCASSTRDLRLGDTQYFGPGTRLTVL.

The V call is TRBV12-3 or TRBV12-4, the J call TRBJ2-6; tentative D call: TRBD2 (5 bases). Between the trimmed V and J ends, which lost 10 bases and 0 bases, there was a span of 7 bases. The CDR3 has 13 amino acids. CDR3 coding DNA: TGTGCCACCCGGGACTCTGGGGCCAACGTCCTGACTTTC. Translation: CATRDSGANVLTF.

V gene TRBV4-2 combines with J gene TRBJ2-3; tentative D call: TRBD2 (5 bases). Germline loops: CDR1 LGHNA, CDR2 YNFKEQ. There are 15 residues in the CDR3. Deletions cut 1 base from V and 4 bases from J, with 12 bases between. The CDR3 loop is CASSQGGLGSDTQYF. The CDR3 coding sequence is TGTGCCAGCAGCCAAGGAGGGCTAGGCTCAGATACGCAGTATTTT.

J is TRBJ2-7 and V is TRBV10-3, with D maybe TRBD2 (6 bases). Germline V CDR1 and CDR2: ENHRY, SYGVKD. V was shortened by 4 bases and J by 3 bases, with 10 bases between the two germline ends. The CDR3 sequence is 13 residues long. CDR3: CAISVMGGYEQYF. In DNA, the CDR3 is TGTGCCATCAGTGTTATGGGAGGCTACGAGCAGTACTTC.

V gene TRBV29-1 combines with J gene TRBJ2-1; a possible D gene is TRBD1 (5 bases). The CDR3 covers 12 residues. Germline V CDR1 and CDR2: SQVTM, ANQGSEA. Trimming stripped 0 bases from V and 7 bases from J, with 7 bases between. The CDR3 bases are TGCAGCGTTGAAGAGACAGCAAATGAGCAGTTCTTC. The encoded protein is CSVEETANEQFF.

This sequence joins TRBV20-1 and TRBJ2-3; D remains ambiguous. The CDR3 is 13 amino acids. The germline CDR1 and CDR2 sequences are DFQATT and SNEGSKA (reference sequence). The V and J ends lost 3 bases and 0 bases respectively, with 7 bases between them. The CDR3 DNA reads TGCAGTGCTAGGTCTCAGAGCACAGATACGCAGTATTTT. It codes for CSARSQSTDTQYF.

The chain recombines TRBV20-1 with TRBJ2-5; D gene uncertain. Trimming took off 1 base at V and 2 bases at J, with 8 bases between the two ends. CDR3 length: 13 residues. Germline assignment: CDR1 DFQATT and CDR2 SNEGSKA (reference sequence). The chain's CDR3 is CSARGLLQETQYF. The CDR3 bases are TGCAGTGCTAGAGGTCTCTTACAAGAGACCCAGTACTTC.